The 8 T cell receptor beta chains reported below all come from one sample, sequenced in a study of T cells in localized non-small cell lung cancer (dated by TCRdb to about 2020). The library was built by means of the immunoSEQ multiplex PCR assay. TCRdb stores this immuneACCESS table with in-frame sequences only. Part of the clones is absent; in the studies checked, under half of the shortfall reflects unresolved V genes, and no reason is known for the rest. Here the sample has some 13,000 clones; 85% to 90% occur a single time. Of the sample, less than 75% falls within the top ten clones. Sequences were derived from peripheral blood, sampled before any cancer treatment. These receptor sequences come from a male donor aged 60 or over with stage III lung adenocarcinoma.

V is TRBV7-8 and J is TRBJ2-5; D is possibly TRBD2 (6 bases). The better agreement between TRBJ2-7 and the DNA end casts doubt on the J call. The germline V gene has CDR1 SGHVS and CDR2 FQNEAQ. The CDR3 runs 14 residues. CDR3 region: CASTPAGLSYEQYF. CDR3 coding DNA: TGTGCCAGCACCCCCGCAGGACTAAGCTACGAGCAGTACTTC.

DNA of the CDR3: TGTGCCAGCAGTTACGGGTCCGGGGCAGGGGCCTACGAGCAGTACTTC. The encoded protein is CASSYGSGAGAYEQYF. The V gene is TRBV6-6, the J gene TRBJ2-7; the D gene is possibly TRBD1 (6 bases). This CDR3 comprises 16 residues. CDR1 is MNHNY, CDR2 SVGAGI, per germline (reference sequence). Trimming pared 2 bases from V and 2 bases from J, leaving 16 bases between.

The V and J genes are TRBV6-6 and TRBJ1-2; D ambiguous. Looked up from germline, CDR1 is MNHNY and CDR2 is SVGAGI (reference sequence). This CDR3 is 13 amino acids long. The V and J ends lost 3 bases and 1 base respectively, with 6 bases between them. This CDR3 is CASSYLGNYGYTF. The CDR3 bases are TGTGCCAGCAGTTATCTGGGTAACTATGGCTACACCTTC.

The chain recombines TRBV5-1 with TRBJ1-2, with D possibly being TRBD1 (5 bases). The CDR3 length is 14 residues. Per the germline V gene, CDR1 is SGHRS and CDR2 is YFSETQ. With 0 bases removed from V and 4 bases from J, the gap between germline ends came to 10 bases. CDR3 protein: CASSLVQGAYGYTF. The DNA of the CDR3 is TGCGCCAGCAGCTTGGTTCAGGGTGCCTATGGCTACACCTTC.

The chain carries TRBV5-1 and TRBJ2-5; 8 bases map to TRBD1. Germline CDR1 reads SGHRS; CDR2 reads YFSETQ. Trimming at V came to 0 bases and at J to 5 bases, leaving 3 bases not matched to a gene. The CDR3 loop spans 14 amino acids. The DNA of the CDR3 is TGCGCCAGCAGCTTGGTGGGACAGGAGGAGACCCAGTACTTC. It codes for CASSLVGQEETQYF.

J is TRBJ1-4 and V is TRBV25-1; no clear D gene. The CDR3 loop spans 13 amino acids. The germline V gene encodes CDR1 MGHDK and CDR2 SYGVNS. Trimming shortened V by 1 base and J by 7 bases, and 7 bases separated the two germline ends. CDR3 sequence (DNA): TGTGCCAGCAGTGAATCCTCAGGTGAAAAACTGTTTTTT. Translated: CASSESSGEKLFF. Full variable domain (outside the CDR3, taken from reference TRBV25-1 and TRBJ1-4): EADIYQTPRYLVIGTGKKITLECSQTMGHDKMYWYQQDPGMELHLIHYSYGVNSTEKGDLSSESTVSRIRTEHFPLTLESARPSHTSQYLCASSESSGEKLFFGSGTQLSVL.

V usage is TRBV28 and J usage is TRBJ2-5; D is perhaps TRBD1 (6 bases). This CDR3 is built from 12 residues. CDR1 is MDHEN and CDR2 is SYDVKM in the germline V gene. The germline V and J ends were trimmed by 4 bases and 11 bases, with 14 bases remaining between them. The CDR3 DNA reads TGTGCCAGCAGTTCAGGGGCCCTCCTTCAGTACTTC. Translating it yields CASSSGALLQYF.

The CDR3 DNA reads as TGTGCCAGCAGCTTAGGGGCAGATACGCAGTATTTT. This gives the protein CASSLGADTQYF. The gene calls are TRBV11-2 and TRBJ2-3, with D uncertain. V was shortened by 1 base and J by 4 bases, with 3 bases between the two germline ends. CDR3 length: 12 amino acids. Germline values: CDR1 SGHAT, CDR2 FQNNGV.